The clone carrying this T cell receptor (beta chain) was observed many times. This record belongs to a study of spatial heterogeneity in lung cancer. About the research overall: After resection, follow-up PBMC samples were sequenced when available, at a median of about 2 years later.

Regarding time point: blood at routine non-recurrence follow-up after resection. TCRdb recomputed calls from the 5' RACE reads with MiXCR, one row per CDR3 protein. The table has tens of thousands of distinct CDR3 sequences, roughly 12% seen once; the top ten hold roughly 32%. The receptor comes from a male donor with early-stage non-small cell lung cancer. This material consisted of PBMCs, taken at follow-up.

As DNA, the CDR3 is TGCGCCAGCAGTCCGACAGGAATAGGTGGAGAGACCCAGTACTTC. It codes for CASSPTGIGGETQYF. V usage is TRBV4-3 and J usage is TRBJ2-5, with a weak D call TRBD1 (6 bases). The CDR3 is 15 residues long. The germline gives CDR1 LGHNA, CDR2 YSLEER. The germline V and J ends were trimmed by 6 bases and 4 bases, with 18 bases remaining between them.